Detailed here is one T cell receptor (beta chain). What it binds is not known. These data come from a study of shared clonotypes between healthy human individuals. TCRdb's copy holds only in-frame clones and misses some; the assay was immunoSEQ multiplex PCR. The sample includes 2.3 million or so clones, approximately 93% of them seen just once. The donors were all Caucasian adults (living in Nashville, Tennessee). Study-level points and caveats: Sequencing depth was a factor that was expected to affect clonotype sharing among donors. Rarefaction curves obtained for sorted subsets showed sequencing incomplete despite large depth.

This receptor was taken from a man younger than 30 in good health. Some clones in this sample may be carry-over from other donors' samples. Sequenced input: naive CD4+ T cells from PBMCs. Subset noted: CD45RA+ positively selected.

CDR3 region: CASGRTGVLNEKLFF. The DNA for the CDR3 is TGTGCCAGCGGGCGGACAGGGGTTCTTAATGAAAAACTGTTTTTT. The chain combines TRBV7-9 with TRBJ1-4; 9 bases align to TRBD1. This CDR3 comprises 15 residues. V lost 8 bases to trimming and J lost 4 bases; unmatched junction nucleotides: 8. Germline assignment: CDR1 SEHNR and CDR2 FQNEAQ (reference sequence).